This TCR beta chain comes out of a study of blood T cell repertoires in COVID-19. As for the study in general: Sources were T cells, B-cell-depleted T cells, or PBMCs; the material itself was cDNA or gDNA.

Per the original methods: Reference gene primer amplification gave nucleated cell count estimates. Sequencing used immunoSEQ multiplex PCR; TCRdb keeps in-frame clones, though not all of them. Clone size and the V and J calls come from that table; the DNA yielded D and trimming. The sample lists around 300,000 clones; 85% to 90% were seen once. V was cut by 8 bases and J by 0 bases, with 11 bases left in between. The CDR3 is made up of 13 amino acids. The germline V gene has CDR1 LNHDA and CDR2 SQIVND (reference sequence). The V gene is TRBV19, the J gene TRBJ2-7; no clear D gene. Source material: peripheral blood. The clonotype was recovered from a woman aged 30 to 39 with COVID-19, enrolled during active disease. CDR3 sequence: CASSTGSSYEQYF. The CDR3 bases are TGTGCCAGTTCAACCGGGTCCTCCTACGAGCAGTACTTC. Full variable domain (rest looked up from reference TRBV19 and TRBJ2-7): DGGITQSPKYLFRKEGQNVTLSCEQNLNHDAMYWYRQDPGQGLRLIYYSQIVNDFQKGDIAEGYSVSREKKESFPLTVTSAQKNPTAFYLCASSTGSSYEQYFGPGTRLTVT.